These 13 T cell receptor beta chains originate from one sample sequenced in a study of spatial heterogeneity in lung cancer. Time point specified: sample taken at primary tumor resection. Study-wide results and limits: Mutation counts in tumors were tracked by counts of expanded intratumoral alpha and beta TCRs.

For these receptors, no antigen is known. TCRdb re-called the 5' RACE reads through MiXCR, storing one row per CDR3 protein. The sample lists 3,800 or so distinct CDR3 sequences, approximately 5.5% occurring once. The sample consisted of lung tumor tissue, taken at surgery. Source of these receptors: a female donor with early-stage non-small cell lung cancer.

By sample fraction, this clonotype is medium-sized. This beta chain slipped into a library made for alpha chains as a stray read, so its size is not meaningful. CDR3 DNA sequence: TGCAGTGCTTCAGTGGGAGGGAACAATGAGCAGTTCTTC. Protein sequence: CSASVGGNNEQFF. The chain uses TRBV20-1 and TRBJ2-1; TRBD2 agrees at 7 bases. The CDR3 runs to 13 residues. V gave up 5 bases and J gave up 5 bases; unmatched junction bases: 6. Germline-derived CDR1 and CDR2 are DFQATT and SNEGSKA (reference sequence).

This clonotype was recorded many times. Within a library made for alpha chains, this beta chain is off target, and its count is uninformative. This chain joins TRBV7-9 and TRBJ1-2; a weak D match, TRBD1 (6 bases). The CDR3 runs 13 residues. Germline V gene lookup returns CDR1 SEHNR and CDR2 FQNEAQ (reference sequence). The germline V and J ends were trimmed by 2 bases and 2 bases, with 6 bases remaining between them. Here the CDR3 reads CASSLQGNYGYTF. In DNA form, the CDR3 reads TGTGCCAGCAGCTTACAGGGGAACTATGGCTACACCTTC.

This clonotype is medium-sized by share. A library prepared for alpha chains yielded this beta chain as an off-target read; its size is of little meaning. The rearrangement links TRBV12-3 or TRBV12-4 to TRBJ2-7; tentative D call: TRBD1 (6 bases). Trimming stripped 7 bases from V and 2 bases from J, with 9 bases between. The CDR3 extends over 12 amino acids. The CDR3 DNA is TGTGCCAGCACCGGACAGACCTACGAGCAGTACTTC. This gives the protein CASTGQTYEQYF.

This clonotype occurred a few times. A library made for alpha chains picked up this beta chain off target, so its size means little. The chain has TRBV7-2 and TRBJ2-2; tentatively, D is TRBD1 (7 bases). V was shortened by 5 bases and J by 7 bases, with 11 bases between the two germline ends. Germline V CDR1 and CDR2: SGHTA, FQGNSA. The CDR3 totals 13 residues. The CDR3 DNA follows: TGTGCCAGCAGCAGGAGGGGGCACGGGGAGCTGTTTTTT. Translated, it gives CASSRRGHGELFF.

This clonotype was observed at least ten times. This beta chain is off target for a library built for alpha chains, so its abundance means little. DNA of the CDR3: TGTGCCAGCAGGGGACAGGGAGGGAATGAGCAGTTCTTC. Its protein is CASRGQGGNEQFF. V is TRBV6-2 or TRBV6-3 and J is TRBJ2-1; 9 nucleotides line up with TRBD1. V shed 6 bases, J shed 7 bases, and the junction held 4 bases outside the gene matches. Germline V lookup: CDR1 MNHEY, CDR2 SVGEGT. This CDR3 is 13 amino acids long.

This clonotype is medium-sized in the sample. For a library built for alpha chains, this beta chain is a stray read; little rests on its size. As DNA, the CDR3 is TGTGCCAGCAGCCAGAAACTAGGGGAGTATGGCTACACCTTC. As protein: CASSQKLGEYGYTF. V gene TRBV5-5 combines with J gene TRBJ1-2; a possible D gene is TRBD1 (5 bases). Trimming removed 4 bases from V and 5 bases from J, with 15 bases in between. The CDR3 has 14 residues. The germline CDR1 and CDR2 sequences are SGHKS and YYEKEE (reference sequence).

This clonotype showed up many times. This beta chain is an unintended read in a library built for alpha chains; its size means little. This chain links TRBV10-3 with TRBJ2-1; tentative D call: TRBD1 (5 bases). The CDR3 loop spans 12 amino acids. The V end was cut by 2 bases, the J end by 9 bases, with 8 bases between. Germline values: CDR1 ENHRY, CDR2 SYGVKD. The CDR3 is CAISEAGLEQFF. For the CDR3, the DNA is TGTGCCATCAGTGAGGCAGGGCTTGAGCAGTTCTTC.

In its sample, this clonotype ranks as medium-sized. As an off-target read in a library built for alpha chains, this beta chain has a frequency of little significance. In DNA, the CDR3 is TGTGCCAGCAGCCTTAGCCCGTCCCAGAGCCCTCGGAGCTCCTATAATTCACCCCTCCACTTT. It encodes CASSLSPSQSPRSSYNSPLHF. The V gene is TRBV11-2, the J gene TRBJ1-6; D is unresolved. Germline assignment: CDR1 SGHAT and CDR2 FQNNGV. CDR3 size: 21 residues. Trimming removed 5 bases from V and 0 bases from J, with 26 bases in between.

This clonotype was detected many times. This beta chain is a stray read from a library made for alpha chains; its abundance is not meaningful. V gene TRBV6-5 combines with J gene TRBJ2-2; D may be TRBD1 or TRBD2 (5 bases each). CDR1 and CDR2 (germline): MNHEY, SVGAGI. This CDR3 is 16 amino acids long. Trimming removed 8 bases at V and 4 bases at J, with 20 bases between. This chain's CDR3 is CASGSPKGTGTGELFF. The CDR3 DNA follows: TGTGCCAGCGGTAGCCCAAAGGGGACGGGCACCGGGGAGCTGTTTTTT.

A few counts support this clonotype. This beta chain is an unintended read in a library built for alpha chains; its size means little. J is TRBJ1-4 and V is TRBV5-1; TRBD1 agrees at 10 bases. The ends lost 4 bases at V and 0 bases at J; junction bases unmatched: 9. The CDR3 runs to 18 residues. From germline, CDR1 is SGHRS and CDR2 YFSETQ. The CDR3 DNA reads TGCGCCAGCAGCGCGAAGGGACAGGGGATAGCAACTAATGAAAAACTGTTTTTT. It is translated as CASSAKGQGIATNEKLFF.

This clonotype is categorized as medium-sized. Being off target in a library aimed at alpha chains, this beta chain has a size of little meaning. The CDR3 sequence is CASRGEAGYEQFF. For the CDR3, the DNA is TGTGCCAGCAGGGGGGAAGCGGGTTATGAGCAGTTCTTC. V gene TRBV3-1 combines with J gene TRBJ2-1; D possibly corresponds to TRBD2 (6 bases). The CDR3 has 13 amino acids. V was trimmed by 6 bases and J by 8 bases, leaving 14 bases between them. Germline assignment: CDR1 LGHDT and CDR2 YNNKEL (reference sequence).

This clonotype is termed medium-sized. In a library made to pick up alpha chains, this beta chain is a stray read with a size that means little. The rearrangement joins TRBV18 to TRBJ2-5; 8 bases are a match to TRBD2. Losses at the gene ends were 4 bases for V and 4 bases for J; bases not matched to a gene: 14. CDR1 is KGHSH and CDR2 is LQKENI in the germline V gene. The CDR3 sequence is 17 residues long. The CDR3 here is CASSQTTSGTRGETQYF. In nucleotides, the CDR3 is TGTGCCAGCTCACAAACTACTTCCGGGACTAGGGGAGAGACCCAGTACTTC.

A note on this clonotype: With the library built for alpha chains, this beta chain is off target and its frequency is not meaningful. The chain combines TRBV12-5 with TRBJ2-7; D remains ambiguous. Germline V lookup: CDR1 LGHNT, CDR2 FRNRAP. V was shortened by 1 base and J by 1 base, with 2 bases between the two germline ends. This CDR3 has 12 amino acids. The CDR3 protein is CASGLGSYEQYF. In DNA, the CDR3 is TGTGCTAGTGGTTTGGGATCCTACGAGCAGTACTTC. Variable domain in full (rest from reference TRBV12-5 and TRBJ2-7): DARVTQTPRHKVTEMGQEVTMRCQPILGHNTVFWYRQTMMQGLELLAYFRNRAPLDDSGMPKDRFSAEMPDATLATLKIQPSEPRDSAVYFCASGLGSYEQYFGPGTRLTVT.